A single sample is the source of the 21 T cell receptor beta chains below, sequenced in a study of cytomegalovirus exposure and HLA in healthy donors. With 60 Vbeta and 13 Jbeta primers, the PCR was carried out. Profiling relied on immunoSEQ multiplex PCR, and the TCRdb table lists in-frame clones only, not all of them. The sample lists roughly 200,000 clones, roughly four fifths occurring once. The material sequenced was PBMCs. The source is a man aged 35-49 years in good health and CMV-seropositive.

CDR3: CASSFAGGIEQYF. The CDR3 DNA sequence: TGTGCCAGCAGTTTCGCAGGGGGCATCGAGCAGTACTTC. The chain is built from TRBV27 and TRBJ2-7, with 8 bases that match TRBD1. The CDR3 spans 13 residues. V shed 3 bases, J shed 6 bases, and the junction held 4 bases outside the gene matches. Germline CDR1 and CDR2: MNHEY and SMNVEV (reference sequence).

The chain's CDR3 is CASSVGQGRDTGELFF. DNA of the CDR3: TGTGCCAGCAGCGTCGGACAGGGGAGGGACACCGGGGAGCTGTTTTTT. This chain uses TRBV5-4 with TRBJ2-2; 9 bases align to TRBD1. The CDR3 is made up of 16 amino acids. The junction had 7 bases not matched to a gene; V was cut back by 4 bases and J by 3 bases. Germline CDR1 is SGHNT and CDR2 is YYREEE (reference sequence).

The chain combines TRBV6-6 with TRBJ2-1; 14 nucleotides align to TRBD2. The germline V gene encodes CDR1 MNHNY and CDR2 SVGAGI (reference sequence). CDR3 length: 16 amino acids. The V and J ends lost 8 bases and 7 bases, in that order; junction bases with no gene match: 10. CDR3 DNA: TGTGCCAGCTCTAACTTTGGGACTAGCGGGAGAAATGAGCAGTTCTTC. It is translated as CASSNFGTSGRNEQFF.

The rearrangement links TRBV6-1 to TRBJ1-2; no firm D call. From germline, CDR1 is MNHNS and CDR2 SASEGT. The CDR3 has 12 amino acids. The V gene lost 5 bases and the J gene lost 4 bases, with 8 bases spanning the gap. The CDR3 protein is CASSFLSYGYTF. CDR3 nucleotide sequence: TGTGCCAGCAGTTTCCTCTCCTATGGCTACACCTTC.

The chain combines TRBV10-2 with TRBJ2-6; 7 bases match TRBD1. V was pared by 6 bases and J by 0 bases, with 5 bases of the junction left unmatched. There are 16 residues in the CDR3. Germline lookup yields CDR1 WSHSY and CDR2 SAAADI. This CDR3 reads CASSGTVSSGANVLTF. The CDR3 nucleotides read TGCGCCAGCAGCGGGACAGTCAGCTCTGGGGCCAACGTCCTGACTTTC.

This chain joins TRBV11-3 and TRBJ2-3, with TRBD2 matching 13 bases. CDR1 and CDR2 from the germline V gene are SGHNT and YENEEA. The length of the CDR3 is 17 residues. The V segment lost 5 bases and the J segment 0 bases; nucleotides outside the gene matches: 5. CDR3 sequence: CASSQGLAGSSTDTQYF. CDR3 DNA sequence: TGTGCCAGCAGCCAGGGACTAGCGGGGAGCAGCACAGATACGCAGTATTTT.

The CDR3 loop reads CASSVGDRTDGYTF. The CDR3 DNA is TGTGCCAGCAGCGTAGGAGACAGGACAGATGGCTACACCTTC. The V and J genes are TRBV9 and TRBJ1-2, with a weak D call TRBD1 (6 bases). Trimming left V 0 bases short and J 6 bases short, with 12 bases between. This CDR3 region has 14 residues. Germline CDR1 SGDLS, CDR2 YYNGEE.

This chain links TRBV4-1 with TRBJ2-7, with 9 positions matching TRBD1. The CDR3 is 15 amino acids. The V and J ends lost 1 base and 3 bases, in that order; junction bases with no gene match: 4. Germline CDR1 reads MGHRA; CDR2 reads YSYEKL. CDR3 amino acids: CASSQVVGQGYEQYF. The CDR3 nucleotides are TGCGCCAGCAGCCAAGTTGTGGGACAGGGCTACGAGCAGTACTTC.

This clone was found a few times. The chain has TRBV16 and TRBJ2-1; 8 bases fit TRBD2. CDR1 is KGHSY and CDR2 is FQNENV in the germline V gene. The CDR3 contains 16 residues. The V gene end was trimmed by 4 bases and the J gene end by 7 bases; junction bases not matched to a gene: 12. CDR3 sequence reads: CASSPPGAGGRNEQFF. DNA of the CDR3: TGTGCCAGCAGCCCCCCTGGGGCGGGGGGAAGAAATGAGCAGTTCTTC.

The chain joins TRBV18 to TRBJ2-5; the match to TRBD1 covers 11 bases. The germline V gene encodes CDR1 KGHSH and CDR2 LQKENI. Trimming removed 1 base from V and 5 bases from J; junction bases left unmatched: 3. The CDR3 contains 15 residues. The CDR3 spells CASSPRTGGSETQYF. As DNA, the CDR3 is TGTGCCAGCTCACCACGGACAGGGGGCTCCGAGACCCAGTACTTC.

The rearrangement joins TRBV6-5 to TRBJ2-7, with a tentative D call TRBD1 (5 bases). This CDR3 has 14 amino acids. Germline CDR1 MNHEY, CDR2 SVGAGI. Deletions cut 7 bases from V and 0 bases from J, with 13 bases between. CDR3 sequence (DNA): TGTGCCAGCAACACGGACATACTCTCCTACGAGCAGTACTTC. Translated, it gives CASNTDILSYEQYF.

The rearrangement joins TRBV6-1 to TRBJ2-7; TRBD1 matches at 8 bases. Per germline, CDR1 MNHNS and CDR2 SASEGT. V shed 6 bases, J shed 4 bases, and the junction held 5 bases outside the gene matches. The CDR3 spans 13 residues. CDR3 sequence: CASSRGLGYEQYF. DNA of the CDR3: TGTGCCAGCAGCAGGGGGCTAGGGTACGAGCAGTACTTC.

The sample holds a few counts of this clone. The chain has TRBV5-4 and TRBJ1-4, with TRBD1 identical over 8 bases. With 3 bases clipped from V and 4 bases from J, the junction kept 5 bases outside the gene matches. CDR1 is SGHNT, CDR2 YYREEE, per germline (reference sequence). The CDR3 consists of 15 residues. In DNA, the CDR3 is TGTGCCAGCAGCTGGCGACAGGGGTTTAATGAAAAACTGTTTTTT. Its translation: CASSWRQGFNEKLFF. Full variable domain (missing parts from reference TRBV5-4 and TRBJ1-4): ETGVTQSPTHLIKTRGQQVTLRCSSQSGHNTVSWYQQALGQGPQFIFQYYREEENGRGNFPPRFSGLQFPNYSSELNVNALELDDSALYLCASSWRQGFNEKLFFGSGTQLSVL.

In its sample, this clone was seen a few times. The J gene is TRBJ2-4, the V gene TRBV6-5, with 7 bases aligning to TRBD1. CDR3 size: 14 residues. Germline V CDR1 and CDR2: MNHEY, SVGAGI. V shed 6 bases, J shed 1 base, and the junction held 3 bases outside the gene matches. CDR3 sequence: CASRQGPAKNIQYF. CDR3 nucleotides: TGTGCCAGCAGACAGGGGCCCGCCAAAAACATTCAGTACTTC.

This chain connects TRBV7-9 to TRBJ1-3, with D possibly being TRBD1 (6 bases). Germline V gene data show CDR1 as SEHNR and CDR2 as FQNEAQ (reference sequence). The V end was cut by 1 base, the J end by 8 bases, with 15 bases between. The CDR3 totals 15 residues. CDR3 DNA: TGTGCCAGCAGCTTAGTACCCGACAGGAGAGACACCATATATTTT. Protein sequence: CASSLVPDRRDTIYF.

The J gene is TRBJ1-2, the V gene TRBV6-5; D is unresolved. The CDR3 runs to 13 residues. With 2 bases removed from V and 4 bases from J, the gap between germline ends came to 8 bases. The germline V gene encodes CDR1 MNHEY and CDR2 SVGAGI. The CDR3 loop is CASSYTVGYGYTF. In DNA, the CDR3 is TGTGCCAGCAGTTACACAGTGGGCTATGGCTACACCTTC.

J is TRBJ1-5 and V is TRBV9; tentative D call: TRBD1 (6 bases). The CDR3 runs to 15 residues. The V end was cut by 3 bases, the J end by 4 bases, with 14 bases between. Germline CDR1 is SGDLS and CDR2 is YYNGEE. This CDR3 reads CASSAGTRKNQPQHF. CDR3 nucleotides: TGTGCCAGCAGCGCCGGGACAAGGAAAAATCAGCCCCAGCATTTT.

The chain couples TRBV28 to TRBJ2-1; the match to TRBD2 covers 7 bases. The CDR3 loop spans 15 amino acids. Germline CDR1 is MDHEN and CDR2 is SYDVKM. Trimming cost V 8 bases and J 6 bases; bases outside gene matches: 13. CDR3 region: CASRTPGEGRNEQFF. CDR3 coding DNA: TGTGCCAGCCGTACCCCGGGGGAGGGCCGCAATGAGCAGTTCTTC.

The V call is TRBV7-9, the J call TRBJ1-1, with 9 bases fitting TRBD1. CDR1 SEHNR and CDR2 FQNEAQ come from the germline V gene (reference sequence). The CDR3 has 14 amino acids. V shed 7 bases, J shed 3 bases, and the junction held 6 bases outside the gene matches. The CDR3, as DNA: TGTGCCAGCACCGTACAGGGGGCCTACACTGAAGCTTTCTTT. It yields the protein CASTVQGAYTEAFF.

This clone has just a few counts. The chain couples TRBV18 to TRBJ2-2, with D possibly TRBD1 on 6 matching bases. The V and J ends lost 8 bases and 1 base respectively, with 20 bases between them. CDR3 size: 17 residues. Germline CDR1 is KGHSH and CDR2 is LQKENI. The CDR3 DNA is TGTGCCAGCCCGTTGTATTCAGGGGTTGGGAACACCGGGGAGCTGTTTTTT. It yields the protein CASPLYSGVGNTGELFF.

CDR3 DNA: TGTGCCTGGACTCCAGGGGAGGGGTTCTACGAGCAGTACTTC. Amino acid sequence: CAWTPGEGFYEQYF. The V gene is TRBV30, the J gene TRBJ2-7; weak D call: TRBD2 (7 bases). The CDR3 sequence is 14 residues long. CDR1 and CDR2 from the germline V gene are GTSNPN and SVGIG (reference sequence). Between the trimmed V and J ends, which lost 4 bases and 3 bases, there was a span of 16 bases. Using reference TRBV30 and TRBJ2-7 for the parts outside the CDR3, the full variable domain is SQTIHQWPATLVQPVGSPLSLECTVEGTSNPNLYWYRQAAGRGLQLLFYSVGIGQISSEVPQNLSASRPQDRQFILSSKKLLLSDSGFYLCAWTPGEGFYEQYFGPGTRLTVT.